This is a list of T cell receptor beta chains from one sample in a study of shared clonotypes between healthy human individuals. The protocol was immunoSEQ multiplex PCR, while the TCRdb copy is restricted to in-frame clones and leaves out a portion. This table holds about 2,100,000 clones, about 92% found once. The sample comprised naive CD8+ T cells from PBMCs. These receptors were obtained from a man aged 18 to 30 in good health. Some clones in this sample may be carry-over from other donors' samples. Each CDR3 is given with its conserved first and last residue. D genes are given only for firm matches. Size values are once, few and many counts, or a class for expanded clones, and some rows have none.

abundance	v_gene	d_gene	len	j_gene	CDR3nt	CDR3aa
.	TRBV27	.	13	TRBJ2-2	TGTGCCAGCAGAACAGGGAGGACCGGGGAGCTGTTTTTT	CASRTGRTGELFF
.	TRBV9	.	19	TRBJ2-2	TGTGCCAGCAGCGTAGATAAGTATGTAGCGCCGAGTTTGGGCGGGGAGCTGTTTTTT	CASSVDKYVAPSLGGELFF
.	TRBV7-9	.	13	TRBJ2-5	TGTGCCAGCAGCCCGGACCCTAGGGAGACCCAGTACTTC	CASSPDPRETQYF
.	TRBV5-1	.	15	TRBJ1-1	TGCGCCAGCAGCCCAATGGGATCCCCTCGGACTGAAGCTTTCTTT	CASSPMGSPRTEAFF
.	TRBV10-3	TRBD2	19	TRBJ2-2	TGTGCCATCAGACCCGACATATTTGGGACTAGGGGACGGGCCGGGGAGCTGTTTTTT	CAIRPDIFGTRGRAGELFF
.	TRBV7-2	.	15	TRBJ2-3	TGTGCCAGCAGCCTAGTGGGGGCGAGCACAGATACGCAGTATTTT	CASSLVGASTDTQYF
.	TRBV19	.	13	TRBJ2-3	TGTGCCAGTAACCCGCTAAGCACAGATACGCAGTATTTT	CASNPLSTDTQYF
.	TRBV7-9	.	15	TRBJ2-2	TGTGCCAGCACCTCGTATGAGGTGAACACCGGGGAGCTGTTTTTT	CASTSYEVNTGELFF
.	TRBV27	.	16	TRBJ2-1	TGTGCCAGCAGTTGGGCTTCCGGTAGCTCCTACAATGAGCAGTTCTTC	CASSWASGSSYNEQFF
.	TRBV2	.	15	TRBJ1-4	TGTGCCAGCAGGGGTACAAGAGGGGTTAATGAAAAACTGTTTTTT	CASRGTRGVNEKLFF
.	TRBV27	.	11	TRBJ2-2	TGTGCCAGCATGGGGGCCGGGGAGCTGTTTTTT	CASMGAGELFF
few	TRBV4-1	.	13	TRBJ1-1	TGCGCCAGCAGCCAAGACGTGCGGACTGAAGCTTTCTTT	CASSQDVRTEAFF
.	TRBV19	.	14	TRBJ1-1	TGTGCCAGCAGTCCGGGCCCGATGAACACTGAAGCTTTCTTT	CASSPGPMNTEAFF
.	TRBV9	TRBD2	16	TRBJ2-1	TGTGCCAGCAGCCCGGGGCGTAGCGGGAGGGCGTATGAGCAGTTCTTC	CASSPGRSGRAYEQFF
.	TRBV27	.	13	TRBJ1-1	TGTGCCAGCACGGGCAGGGAGAACACTGAAGCTTTCTTT	CASTGRENTEAFF
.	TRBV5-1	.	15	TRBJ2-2	TGCGCCAGCAGCTTAAAGCGGCTTAACACCGGGGAGCTGTTTTTT	CASSLKRLNTGELFF
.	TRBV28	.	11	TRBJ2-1	TGTGCCAGCAGCTTATCGAATGAGCAGTTCTTC	CASSLSNEQFF
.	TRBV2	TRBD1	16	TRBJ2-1	TGTGCCAGCAGTGGTTTTCTGGGACAGGGCTACAATGAGCAGTTCTTC	CASSGFLGQGYNEQFF
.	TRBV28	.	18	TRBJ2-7	TGTGCCAGCAGTCCTAGGATCCAAAGACAAACCACTGTGGGCGAGCAGTACTTC	CASSPRIQRQTTVGEQYF
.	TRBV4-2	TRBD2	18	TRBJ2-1	TGTGCCAGCAGTTTTGAGGAGGGAGGGAGGGCCCCCTACAATGAGCAGTTCTTC	CASSFEEGGRAPYNEQFF
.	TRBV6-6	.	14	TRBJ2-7	TGTGCCAGCAGTTATATCGGAGGGGCTCTCGAGCAGTACTTC	CASSYIGGALEQYF
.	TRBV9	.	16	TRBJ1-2	TGTGCCAGCAGCGTATCGACGGCCGGGCTAGACTATGGCTACACCTTC	CASSVSTAGLDYGYTF
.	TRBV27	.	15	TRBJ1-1	TGTGCCAGCAGTTCGGGGGACTTTACCAACACTGAAGCTTTCTTT	CASSSGDFTNTEAFF
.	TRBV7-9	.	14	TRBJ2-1	TGTGCCAGCAGCTTAGCCGGGACACGAAATGAGCAGTTCTTC	CASSLAGTRNEQFF
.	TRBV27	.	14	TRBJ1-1	TGTGCCAGCAGTTTATTAACAGAGAACACTGAAGCTTTCTTT	CASSLLTENTEAFF
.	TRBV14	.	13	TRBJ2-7	TGTGCCAGCAGCCCGGGACGGAACTACGAGCAGTACTTC	CASSPGRNYEQYF
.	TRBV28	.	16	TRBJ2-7	TGTGCCAGCAGTAAACCCTGGGCTAGCGAAACCTACGAGCAGTACTTC	CASSKPWASETYEQYF
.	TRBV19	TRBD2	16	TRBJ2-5	TGTGCCAGTACCTCCGCTTTGTCTAGCGGGATCAGGACCCAGTACTTC	CASTSALSSGIRTQYF
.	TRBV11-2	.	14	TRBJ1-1	TGTGCCAGCAGCTTATCGGAATGGGCCGTCGAAGCTTTCTTT	CASSLSEWAVEAFF
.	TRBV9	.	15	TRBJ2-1	TGTGCCAGCAGCGTAGGGAGGGGGCGCGGGAATGAGCAGTTCTTC	CASSVGRGRGNEQFF
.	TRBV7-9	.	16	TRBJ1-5	TGTGCCAGCAGCTTAGAGGGCGATTATAGCAATCAGCCCCAGCATTTT	CASSLEGDYSNQPQHF
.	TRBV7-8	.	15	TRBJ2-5	TGTGCCAGCAGAAGTACGTGGTCTGAGGAAGAGACCCAGTACTTC	CASRSTWSEEETQYF
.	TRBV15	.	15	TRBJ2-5	TGTGCCACCAGCAGAGATCCGTTGCGGGTAGAGACCCAGTACTTC	CATSRDPLRVETQYF
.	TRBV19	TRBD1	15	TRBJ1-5	TGTGCCAGTAGAGATAGACAGGGAGGAAATCAGCCCCAGCATTTT	CASRDRQGGNQPQHF
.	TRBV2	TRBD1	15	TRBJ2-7	TGTGCCAGCAGTGATGACGGGACAGGAGAGTACGAGCAGTACTTC	CASSDDGTGEYEQYF
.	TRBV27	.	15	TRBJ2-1	TGTGCCAGCAGTTTATCCGGTAGGGTCTACAATGAGCAGTTCTTC	CASSLSGRVYNEQFF
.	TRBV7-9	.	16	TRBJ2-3	TGTGCCAGCAGCTTAGCCGACTTTACTAGCACAGATACGCAGTATTTT	CASSLADFTSTDTQYF
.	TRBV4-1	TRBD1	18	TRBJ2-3	TGCGCCAGCAGTCAACGGGCTCTCGACAGGGAAGGCACAGATACGCAGTATTTT	CASSQRALDREGTDTQYF
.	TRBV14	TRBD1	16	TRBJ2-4	TGTGCCAGCAGCCAAACCGGACAGGGAGGTGGAAACATTCAGTACTTC	CASSQTGQGGGNIQYF
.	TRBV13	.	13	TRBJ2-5	TGTGCCAGCAGCCCGGACCGGCGGGAGACCCAGTACTTC	CASSPDRRETQYF
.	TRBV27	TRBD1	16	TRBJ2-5	TGTGCCAGCAGCAACAACCCGACAGGGGTTGGGGAGACCCAGTACTTC	CASSNNPTGVGETQYF
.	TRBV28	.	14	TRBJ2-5	TGTGCCAGCAGTTTATACTACAATCAGGAGACCCAGTACTTC	CASSLYYNQETQYF
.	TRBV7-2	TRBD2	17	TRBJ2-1	TGTGCCAGCAGCCTCGGAGGGAGGGCCTACCTTTACAATGAGCAGTTCTTC	CASSLGGRAYLYNEQFF
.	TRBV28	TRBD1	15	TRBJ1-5	TGTGCCAGCAGTAAAGACAGGGAAGGCAATCAGCCCCAGCATTTT	CASSKDREGNQPQHF
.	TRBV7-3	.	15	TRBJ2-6	TGTGCCAGCAGCTCCGACCCCTCTGGGGCCAACGTCCTGACTTTC	CASSSDPSGANVLTF
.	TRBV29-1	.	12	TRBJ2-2	TGCAGCGTTAGGATGGGGACCGGGGAGCTGTTTTTT	CSVRMGTGELFF